Listed here is a single T cell receptor (beta chain). This specimen comes from a study of blood T cell repertoires in COVID-19. Libraries were prepared by immunoSEQ multiplex PCR; TCRdb keeps only in-frame clonotypes and omits some of them. The sample carries 200,000 or so clones, more than 65% recorded once. The CDR3 covers 13 residues. Trimming removed 2 bases at V and 10 bases at J, with 14 bases between. Germline CDR1 reads LGHDT; CDR2 reads YNNKEL (reference sequence). The chain couples TRBV3-1 (or the pseudogene TRBV3-2) to TRBJ1-1, with D perhaps matching TRBD1 (6 bases). Sequencing was done on a sample of PBMCs or T cells enriched from blood (not recorded which). This TCR derives from a man between 40 and 49 years old who had recovered from COVID-19. The CDR3 sequence is CASSQSRGRGAFF. CDR3 bases: TGTGCCAGCAGCCAATCCAGGGGAAGGGGAGCTTTCTTT.